This T cell receptor (beta chain) was documented in a study of CXCR3-negative and CXCR3-positive naive CD8 T cells. For the study at large: Every library held about 1.5 +/- 0.3 million TRB reads, and the total came to approximately 140 million. The study, taken as a whole, reports: Diversity proved comparably high across both naive subsets and much lower in memory CD8+ cells.

A word on this clonotype: The antigen remains unidentified.

Subsets of CD8+ T cells were each sorted in triplicate at 300,000 or so cells apiece. cDNA libraries for TRB were generated by 5' RACE incorporating UMI labels. TCRdb reprocessed the 5' RACE reads, with one entry per CDR3 protein and no DNA. This table holds 150,000 or so distinct CDR3 sequences. The clonotype was recovered from a human donor in good health. Some clones in this sample may be carry-over from other donors' samples. Material for sequencing was naive CXCR3- CD8+ T cells from blood. The subset here: CD45RO-CCR7+CD27+CD95- naive CD8+ T cells lacking CXCR3 (TNR3-).

CDR3 protein: CASSITGTSARNEQFF. The chain recombines TRBV6-4 with TRBJ2-1; TCRdb proposes TRBD2, but this gene call is untestable without DNA. This CDR3 has 16 residues. Germline-derived CDR1 and CDR2 are MRHNA and SNTAGT.